This T cell receptor beta chain was recovered during a study of PD-L1 blockade in urothelial cancer. The time point was: pretreatment peripheral blood. Urothelial carcinoma affected the patients, and it was locally advanced or metastatic. Germline CDR1 and CDR2: SQVTM and ANQGSEA. Trimming shortened V by 2 bases and J by 7 bases, and 12 bases separated the two germline ends. CDR3 length equals 13 residues. Method: immunoSEQ multiplex PCR; TCRdb's copy keeps in-frame clones and lacks some. The repertoire includes 70,000 to 95,000 clones, 80% to 85% of them detected once, and around 1.9% sits in the top ten.

The V call is TRBV29-1, the J call TRBJ1-5, with D possibly being TRBD1 (6 bases). This sample comprised PBMCs, obtained around atezolizumab (anti-PD-L1) treatment. This sequence originates from a man between 60 and 70 years old with urothelial cancer. CDR3 nucleotides: TGCAGCGTTGAAACGGGACATGGGCAGCCCCAGCATTTT. It encodes CSVETGHGQPQHF.